The 27 T cell receptor beta chains listed next were all sequenced from one sample in a study of blood T cell repertoires in COVID-19. This table comes from immunoSEQ multiplex PCR, and its TCRdb copy is limited to in-frame clones, with some not included. The sample holds fewer than 65,000 clones, approximately 87% seen once. The specimen sequenced was peripheral blood. Receptors originate from a human donor in a cohort sampled during active COVID-19.

This clone came up once. The chain combines TRBV3-1 (or the pseudogene TRBV3-2) with TRBJ2-4; no firm D call. This CDR3 is 14 amino acids long. Per germline, CDR1 LGHDT and CDR2 YNNKEL (reference sequence). V lost 1 base to trimming and J lost 4 bases, with 8 bases between them. The CDR3 DNA sequence: TGTGCCAGCAGCCAAGTGGCCTCTAAAAACATTCAGTACTTC. It encodes CASSQVASKNIQYF.

This chain joins TRBV7-2 and TRBJ2-3; possible D gene TRBD2, 6 bases. Looked up from germline, CDR1 is SGHTA and CDR2 is FQGNSA. With 2 bases removed from V and 5 bases from J, the gap between germline ends came to 17 bases. CDR3 size: 16 residues. This CDR3 is CASSLWAGSGIDTQYF. The CDR3 nucleotides read TGTGCCAGCAGCTTATGGGCGGGGAGCGGTATAGATACGCAGTATTTT.

This clone was seen a handful of times. The chain combines TRBV7-9 with TRBJ2-5; possibly TRBD2 for D (6 bases). V lost 2 bases, J lost 5 bases, and 12 bases lay in between. The CDR3 is made up of 14 amino acids. Germline CDR1 SEHNR, CDR2 FQNEAQ (reference sequence). CDR3 coding DNA: TGTGCCAGCAGCTTATCTGGGGGGTTGGAGACCCAGTACTTC. Translating gives CASSLSGGLETQYF.

A few counts support this clone. J is TRBJ1-1 and V is TRBV4-3, with D unclear. The V gene lost 2 bases and the J gene lost 0 bases, with 10 bases spanning the gap. There are 15 residues in the CDR3. Per the germline V gene, CDR1 is LGHNA and CDR2 is YSLEER. DNA of the CDR3: TGCGCCAGCAGCCAATCAGGATGGATGAACACTGAAGCTTTCTTT. Translated: CASSQSGWMNTEAFF.

V and J are TRBV5-1 and TRBJ2-3; perhaps TRBD2 as D (6 bases). The V gene's germline CDR1 is SGHRS and CDR2 YFSETQ. V was trimmed by 3 bases and J by 5 bases, leaving 19 bases between them. This CDR3 region has 16 residues. Here the CDR3 reads CASSSSGVLFGDTQYF. CDR3 coding DNA: TGCGCCAGCAGCTCCTCGGGGGTTCTGTTTGGAGATACGCAGTATTTT.

The V gene is TRBV2, the J gene TRBJ1-2, with D tentatively TRBD1 (6 bases). From germline, CDR1 is SNHLY and CDR2 FYNNEI. The CDR3 spans 16 residues. Trimming took 5 bases from V and 3 from J, leaving 19 bases between them. In DNA form, the CDR3 reads TGTGCCAGCAGTTACGGGAGGGGCAGGGGCGACTATGGCTACACCTTC. Translating it yields CASSYGRGRGDYGYTF.

The chain employs TRBV4-2 and TRBJ1-1, with TRBD1 matching 9 bases. Germline V gives CDR1 LGHNA, CDR2 YNFKEQ. Trimming at V came to 0 bases and at J to 11 bases, leaving 13 bases not matched to a gene. The CDR3 contains 16 residues. CDR3 residues: CASSQDDAGQGSAAFF. The CDR3 nucleotides are TGTGCCAGCAGCCAAGATGACGCGGGACAGGGTTCTGCGGCTTTCTTT.

The chain couples TRBV7-9 to TRBJ2-3; no clear D gene. The V gene's germline CDR1 is SEHNR and CDR2 FQNEAQ (reference sequence). This CDR3 has 14 amino acids. Trimming cost V 2 bases and J 3 bases, with 9 bases left between them. The CDR3 DNA reads TGTGCCAGCAGCTTATACAGTCTGACAGATACGCAGTATTTT. The encoded protein is CASSLYSLTDTQYF.

The chain has TRBV2 and TRBJ2-5; 9 bases match TRBD2. The CDR3 is made up of 14 amino acids. Germline V CDR1 and CDR2: SNHLY, FYNNEI. V shed 7 bases and J 1 base; nucleotides not matched to a gene: 4. The CDR3, as DNA: TGTGCCAGCACCTCTAGCGGGGCCCAAGAGACCCAGTACTTC. It encodes CASTSSGAQETQYF.

To note about this clone: At one of its ends the junction is not consistent with the germline gene, which may arise from a read error. The chain employs TRBV6-1 and TRBJ1-1, with a possible D match to TRBD1 (6 bases). Germline values: CDR1 MNHNS, CDR2 SASEGT. The CDR3 runs to 15 residues. The CDR3: CASREGGGGGTEAFF. CDR3 in DNA: TGTGCCAGCCGTGAAGGCGGGGGGGGCGGCACTGAAGCTTTCTTT.

This clone was counted between two and nine times. V and J are TRBV6-5 and TRBJ1-1; D may be TRBD1 (6 bases). The germline V gene has CDR1 MNHEY and CDR2 SVGAGI. The CDR3 runs 15 residues. V lost 8 bases and J 1 base, leaving 17 bases between the germline ends. The CDR3 loop reads CASGGAGASNTEAFF. Written as DNA, the CDR3 is TGTGCCAGCGGGGGGGCAGGGGCCTCGAACACTGAAGCTTTCTTT.

V and J are TRBV7-8 and TRBJ1-4; 7 bases align to TRBD1. Germline V CDR1 and CDR2: SGHVS, FQNEAQ. J was trimmed by 11 bases and V by 5 bases; bases with no gene match: 11. This CDR3 has 14 amino acids. The CDR3 sequence: CASSQGTAAGKLFF. The CDR3 region has the DNA TGTGCCAGCAGCCAGGGGACAGCGGCTGGGAAACTGTTTTTT.

The rearrangement links TRBV12-3 or TRBV12-4 to TRBJ1-2; perhaps TRBD1 as D (5 bases). The germline V and J ends were trimmed by 3 bases and 2 bases, with 7 bases remaining between them. CDR3 length: 13 amino acids. The DNA for the CDR3 is TGTGCCAGCAGTTTGGGGCTCAACTATGGCTACACCTTC. Translated: CASSLGLNYGYTF.

The chain employs TRBV24-1 and TRBJ2-1, with a possible D match to TRBD1 (6 bases). Trimming removed 7 bases at V and 15 bases at J, with 15 bases between. CDR1 is KGHDR, CDR2 SFDVKD, per germline. CDR3 length: 11 residues. In nucleotides, the CDR3 is TGTGCCACCAGCTCGACAGGATTGCGGTTCTTC. Encoded protein: CATSSTGLRFF.

This clone is classed as large. DNA for the CDR3: TGTGCCAGCAGTTTATCTACAGGGCGATTTGATGAGCAGTTCTTC. Residues: CASSLSTGRFDEQFF. The rearrangement joins TRBV27 to TRBJ2-1; weak D call: TRBD1 (6 bases). The CDR3 length is 15 residues. V was shortened by 0 bases and J by 8 bases, with 14 bases between the two germline ends. Germline lookup yields CDR1 MNHEY and CDR2 SMNVEV (reference sequence).

The V call is TRBV29-1, the J call TRBJ2-2; 7 bases are a match to TRBD1. CDR1 and CDR2 (germline): SQVTM, ANQGSEA. J was trimmed by 0 bases and V by 6 bases; bases with no gene match: 7. The CDR3 is 15 residues long. The CDR3 region has the DNA TGCAGCGTCGAATACAGGGGATCGAACACCGGGGAGCTGTTTTTT. It specifies CSVEYRGSNTGELFF.

The genes are TRBV4-3 and TRBJ2-3; possible D gene TRBD2, 5 bases. CDR1 and CDR2 from the germline V gene are LGHNA and YSLEER. V was pared by 0 bases and J by 0 bases, with 10 bases between. The CDR3 has 16 amino acids. The chain's CDR3 is CASSQDSAASTDTQYF. CDR3 bases: TGCGCCAGCAGCCAAGACTCAGCGGCTAGCACAGATACGCAGTATTTT.

The chain employs TRBV5-1 and TRBJ1-4, with TRBD1 identical over 7 bases. Germline V CDR1 and CDR2: SGHRS, YFSETQ. The junction had 9 bases not matched to a gene; V was cut back by 7 bases and J by 0 bases. The CDR3 length is 16 residues. CDR3 loop: CASHQGTAATNEKLFF. The DNA of the CDR3 is TGCGCCAGCCACCAAGGGACAGCCGCAACTAATGAAAAACTGTTTTTT. Full variable domain (missing parts from reference TRBV5-1 and TRBJ1-4): KAGVTQTPRYLIKTRGQQVTLSCSPISGHRSVSWYQQTPGQGLQFLFEYFSETQRNKGNFPGRFSGRQFSNSRSEMNVSTLELGDSALYLCASHQGTAATNEKLFFGSGTQLSVL.

The rearrangement links TRBV5-5 to TRBJ1-5; D might be TRBD1 (5 bases). The CDR3 spans 14 residues. Trimming took 5 bases from V and 2 from J, leaving 11 bases between them. The V gene's germline CDR1 is SGHKS and CDR2 YYEKEE (reference sequence). CDR3 sequence: CASSPTGGNQPQHF. The CDR3 DNA reads as TGTGCCAGCAGTCCGACGGGGGGCAATCAGCCCCAGCATTTT.

This chain uses TRBV27 with TRBJ1-2, with TRBD1 matching over 10 bases. Germline V lookup: CDR1 MNHEY, CDR2 SMNVEV (reference sequence). CDR3 length: 15 amino acids. V lost 2 bases and J lost 4; bases outside the gene matches: 4. The CDR3 here is CASSLDRGRVYGYTF. CDR3 DNA sequence: TGTGCCAGCAGTTTAGACAGGGGGCGGGTCTATGGCTACACCTTC.

The chain uses TRBV18 and TRBJ2-7, with D tentatively TRBD1 (5 bases). The V end was cut by 2 bases, the J end by 6 bases, with 14 bases between. The CDR3 has 14 amino acids. The germline V gene has CDR1 KGHSH and CDR2 LQKENI. The CDR3 nucleotides are TGTGCCAGCTCACCATTGGACACGGCCCCCGAGCAGTACTTC. Translating it yields CASSPLDTAPEQYF.

V gene TRBV9 combines with J gene TRBJ1-4, with 8 bases aligning to TRBD1. Germline V gives CDR1 SGDLS, CDR2 YYNGEE. The CDR3 has 15 amino acids. V was clipped by 0 bases and J by 3 bases; unmatched bases: 1. CDR3 region: CASSVAGQANEKLFF. CDR3 nucleotide sequence: TGTGCCAGCAGCGTAGCGGGACAGGCTAATGAAAAACTGTTTTTT. The full variable domain, in which reference TRBV9 and TRBJ1-4 provide the parts outside the CDR3, is DSGVTQTPKHLITATGQRVTLRCSPRSGDLSVYWYQQSLDQGLQFLIQYYNGEERAKGNILERFSAQQFPDLHSELNLSSLELGDSALYFCASSVAGQANEKLFFGSGTQLSVL.

In nucleotides, the CDR3 is TGTGCCAGCAGCTTAGGAACCCTCGGAGGGACAGATACGCAGTATTTT. Residues: CASSLGTLGGTDTQYF. The chain employs TRBV7-2 and TRBJ2-3; TRBD2 might be the D (6 bases). The CDR3 totals 16 residues. Trimming removed 1 base from V and 3 bases from J, with 14 bases in between. The germline CDR1 and CDR2 sequences are SGHTA and FQGNSA.

The chain uses TRBV4-1 and TRBJ1-6; 8 nucleotides line up with TRBD1. CDR3 size: 15 residues. Germline trimming cut 4 bases from V and 8 bases from J; bases unmatched to any gene: 7. The V gene's germline CDR1 is MGHRA and CDR2 YSYEKL. In nucleotides, the CDR3 is TGCGCCAGCAGCCCTACAGGACAGGGTGATTCACCCCTCCACTTT. Amino acid sequence: CASSPTGQGDSPLHF.

The chain has TRBV3-1 (or the pseudogene TRBV3-2) and TRBJ1-6; D is possibly TRBD1 (6 bases). This CDR3 has 15 residues. Looked up from germline, CDR1 is LGHDT and CDR2 is YNNKEL (reference sequence). Trimming left V 4 bases short and J 4 bases short, with 11 bases between. The CDR3 loop is CASSLDSKYNSPLHF. The CDR3 DNA follows: TGTGCCAGCAGCCTGGACAGTAAATATAATTCACCCCTCCACTTT.

The V gene is TRBV7-8, the J gene TRBJ1-1; possible D gene TRBD1, 5 bases. The CDR3 length is 12 residues. Trimming stripped 5 bases from V and 6 bases from J, with 10 bases between. Germline V gene data show CDR1 as SGHVS and CDR2 as FQNEAQ. The DNA for the CDR3 is TGTGCCAGCAGCCCACAGGTATCTGAAGCTTTCTTT. It specifies CASSPQVSEAFF.

The J gene is TRBJ2-6, the V gene TRBV27; tentative D call: TRBD2 (5 bases). With 3 bases removed from V and 2 bases from J, the gap between germline ends came to 5 bases. The CDR3 is made up of 14 amino acids. From germline, CDR1 is MNHEY and CDR2 SMNVEV (reference sequence). CDR3 residues: CASSLGAGANVLTF. CDR3 sequence (DNA): TGTGCCAGCAGTTTGGGAGCTGGGGCCAACGTCCTGACTTTC.